Below are 17 T cell receptor beta chains sequenced from a single sample in a study of Ad26.COV2.S vaccination and SARS-CoV-2 variants. The method was immunoSEQ multiplex PCR; TCRdb's version includes in-frame clones alone and lacks a portion of them. In the table there are roughly 320,000 clones, around 81% of which are singletons. Treatment of the sample: over 15 received Ad26.COV2.S at low or high dose, single or two shots; roughly five received placebo; per-sample allocation not given. After the first vaccine or placebo injection, samples were drawn on day 63. Sequencing was performed on peripheral blood, taken in a trial of Ad26.COV2.S vaccine versus placebo. The receptors derive from a person between 18 and 65 years old who received the Ad26.COV2.S COVID-19 vaccine or a placebo.

This clone was found once. This chain links TRBV19 with TRBJ1-3, with D unresolved. The CDR3 consists of 15 residues. Germline V gene sequence: CDR1 LNHDA, CDR2 SQIVND (reference sequence). The germline V and J ends were trimmed by 5 bases and 7 bases, with 18 bases remaining between them. The CDR3 protein is CASSPKSSTSNTIYF. The CDR3 DNA is TGTGCCAGTAGTCCGAAATCCTCGACGTCGAACACCATATATTTT.

CDR3 loop: CASSSLNRELKGGYTF. In DNA, the CDR3 is TGTGCCAGCAGCTCCCTAAACAGGGAGCTGAAGGGTGGCTACACCTTC. The chain has TRBV5-4 and TRBJ1-2, with D perhaps TRBD1 (6 bases). The CDR3 sequence is 16 residues long. Germline CDR1 reads SGHNT; CDR2 reads YYREEE (reference sequence). Trimming shortened V by 3 bases and J by 7 bases, and 22 bases separated the two germline ends.

This chain connects TRBV6-5 to TRBJ2-3; D gene ambiguous. The V end was cut by 2 bases, the J end by 5 bases, with 11 bases between. In germline, CDR1 is MNHEY, CDR2 SVGAGI. The CDR3 contains 14 residues. The CDR3 region is CASSYVKDRDTQYF. The DNA of the CDR3 is TGTGCCAGCAGTTACGTGAAGGACCGAGATACGCAGTATTTT.

Remarks on this clone: The junction departs from germline at one end; a sequencing error may be responsible. The rearrangement joins TRBV11-2 to TRBJ1-2, with D hard to call. Germline CDR1 reads SGHAT; CDR2 reads FQNNGV. This CDR3 is built from 13 residues. CDR3 loop: CASSLDENYGYTF. CDR3 in DNA: TGTGCCAGCAGCCTAGATGAGAACTATGGCTACACCTTC.

J is TRBJ1-6 and V is TRBV5-1; tentative D call: TRBD1 (6 bases). The germline V gene has CDR1 SGHRS and CDR2 YFSETQ. Trimming stripped 3 bases from V and 7 bases from J, with 14 bases between. This CDR3 region has 15 residues. The CDR3 DNA reads TGCGCCAGCAGCTGGCAGGGGACTAACAATTCACCCCTCCACTTT. Protein product: CASSWQGTNNSPLHF.

The chain links TRBV10-3 to TRBJ1-5; D might be TRBD1 (5 bases). The CDR3 loop spans 15 amino acids. V was clipped by 8 bases and J by 0 bases, with 14 bases between them. The germline CDR1 and CDR2 sequences are ENHRY and SYGVKD. CDR3 sequence: CAISYDSHSNQPQHF. The CDR3 nucleotides are TGTGCCATCTCTTACGACAGCCATAGCAATCAGCCCCAGCATTTT.

The chain has TRBV13 and TRBJ1-1; 9 bases line up with TRBD1. From germline, CDR1 is PRHDT and CDR2 FYEKMQ (reference sequence). J was trimmed by 4 bases and V by 5 bases; bases with no gene match: 5. The CDR3 runs 14 residues. This CDR3 is CASSPTTGGTEAFF. The CDR3 DNA reads as TGTGCCAGCAGCCCAACGACAGGGGGCACTGAAGCTTTCTTT.

The J gene is TRBJ1-5, the V gene TRBV27; D is uncertain. V was clipped by 5 bases and J by 3 bases, with 5 bases between them. Per germline, CDR1 MNHEY and CDR2 SMNVEV (reference sequence). The CDR3 extends over 12 amino acids. CDR3 coding DNA: TGTGCCAGCAGTACTCTCAATCAGCCCCAGCATTTT. Protein sequence: CASSTLNQPQHF.

The chain recombines TRBV2 with TRBJ2-3; TRBD2 matches 8 bases. Trimming removed 7 bases from V and 8 bases from J; junction bases left unmatched: 5. The CDR3 runs to 12 residues. CDR1 and CDR2 from the germline V gene are SNHLY and FYNNEI. CDR3 nucleotides: TGTGCCAGCACCCCAGCGGGGGTTACGCAGTATTTT. Translation: CASTPAGVTQYF. The variable domain in full, completed from reference TRBV2 and TRBJ2-3, reads EPEVTQTPSHQVTQMGQEVILRCVPISNHLYFYWYRQILGQKVEFLVSFYNNEISEKSEIFDDQFSVERPDGSNFTLKIRSTKLEDSAMYFCASTPAGVTQYFGPGTRLTVL.

The CDR3 DNA reads TGTGCCAGTAGTATGGACGGAGGGAGCTCCTACGAGCAGTACTTC. Its translation: CASSMDGGSSYEQYF. This chain links TRBV19 with TRBJ2-7, with D perhaps TRBD2 (6 bases). The V end was cut by 3 bases, the J end by 0 bases, with 12 bases between. The CDR3 is 15 amino acids. The germline gives CDR1 LNHDA, CDR2 SQIVND (reference sequence). The complete variable domain, with remaining parts taken from reference TRBV19 and TRBJ2-7, reads DGGITQSPKYLFRKEGQNVTLSCEQNLNHDAMYWYRQDPGQGLRLIYYSQIVNDFQKGDIAEGYSVSREKKESFPLTVTSAQKNPTAFYLCASSMDGGSSYEQYFGPGTRLTVT.

The gene calls are TRBV10-3 and TRBJ1-2, with a tentative D call TRBD1 (6 bases). V gave up 0 bases and J gave up 6 bases, with 14 bases separating them. Germline CDR1 ENHRY, CDR2 SYGVKD. CDR3 length: 15 residues. The CDR3 loop reads CAISESGGPSHGYTF. As DNA, the CDR3 is TGTGCCATCAGTGAGTCGGGGGGGCCCTCTCATGGCTACACCTTC.

The chain carries TRBV19 and TRBJ1-1; 8 bases map to TRBD1. There are 14 residues in the CDR3. Germline V gene data show CDR1 as LNHDA and CDR2 as SQIVND (reference sequence). Unmatched junction bases numbered 3, after V lost 1 base and J lost 5 bases. As DNA, the CDR3 is TGTGCCAGTAGTATAGGGACAGGGTCGACTGAAGCTTTCTTT. Protein: CASSIGTGSTEAFF.

The V call is TRBV5-1, the J call TRBJ2-2; D is perhaps TRBD1 or TRBD2 (5 bases each). Trimming shortened V by 4 bases and J by 2 bases, and 9 bases separated the two germline ends. The CDR3 has 14 amino acids. CDR1 and CDR2 (germline): SGHRS, YFSETQ. The CDR3 region has the DNA TGCGCCAGCAGCCGGGGACCAAACACCGGGGAGCTGTTTTTT. It yields the protein CASSRGPNTGELFF.

The chain combines TRBV6-1 with TRBJ1-2; TRBD1 matches 10 bases. V gave up 1 base and J gave up 8 bases; unmatched junction bases: 13. Germline CDR1 and CDR2: MNHNS and SASEGT. The CDR3 is made up of 17 amino acids. The CDR3 loop is CASSEVVGTGATAGYTF. The CDR3 DNA reads TGTGCCAGCAGTGAAGTGGTGGGGACAGGGGCCACGGCGGGCTACACCTTC.

The rearrangement uses TRBV11-3 and TRBJ2-2, with 11 bases that match TRBD2. The CDR3 has 16 residues. Per germline, CDR1 SGHNT and CDR2 YENEEA. V dropped 5 bases and J dropped 4; count of bases not matched to a gene: 6. For the CDR3, the DNA is TGTGCCAGCAGCCACACTAGCGGGGGACCCACCGGGGAGCTGTTTTTT. Translation: CASSHTSGGPTGELFF.

This clone was found once. The rearrangement joins TRBV2 to TRBJ2-2; 8 nucleotides line up with TRBD1. CDR3 size: 15 residues. Germline assignment: CDR1 SNHLY and CDR2 FYNNEI. With V trimmed by 4 bases and J by 6 bases, 7 bases remained unmatched. The CDR3 region is CASSVQGATSGELFF. Here the CDR3 DNA reads TGTGCCAGCAGTGTCCAGGGGGCGACGTCCGGGGAGCTGTTTTTT.

This chain joins TRBV24-1 and TRBJ1-2; D gene uncertain. The V gene lost 4 bases and the J gene lost 0 bases, with 2 bases spanning the gap. Germline CDR1 is KGHDR and CDR2 is SFDVKD. This CDR3 has 12 residues. CDR3 region: CATSDTNYGYTF. The CDR3 DNA reads as TGTGCCACCAGTGACACTAACTATGGCTACACCTTC.